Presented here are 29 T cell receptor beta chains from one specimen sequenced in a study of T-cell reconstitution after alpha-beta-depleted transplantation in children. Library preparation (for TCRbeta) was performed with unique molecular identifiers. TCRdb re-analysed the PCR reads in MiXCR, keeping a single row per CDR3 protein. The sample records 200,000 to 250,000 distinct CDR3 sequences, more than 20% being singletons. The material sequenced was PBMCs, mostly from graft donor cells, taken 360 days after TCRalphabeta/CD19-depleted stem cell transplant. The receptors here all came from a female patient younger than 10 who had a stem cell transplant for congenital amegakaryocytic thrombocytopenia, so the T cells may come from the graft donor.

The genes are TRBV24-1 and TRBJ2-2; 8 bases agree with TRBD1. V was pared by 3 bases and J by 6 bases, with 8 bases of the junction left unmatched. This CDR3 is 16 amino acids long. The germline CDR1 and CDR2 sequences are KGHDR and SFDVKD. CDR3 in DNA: TGTGCCACCAGTGATGAGCAGGGGGCTTGGGCCGGGGAGCTGTTTTTT. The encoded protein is CATSDEQGAWAGELFF.

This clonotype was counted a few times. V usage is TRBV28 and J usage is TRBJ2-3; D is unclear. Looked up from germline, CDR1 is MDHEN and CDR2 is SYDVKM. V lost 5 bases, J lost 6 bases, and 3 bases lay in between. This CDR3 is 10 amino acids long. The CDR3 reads CASSIDTQYF. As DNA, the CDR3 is TGTGCCAGCAGTATTGATACGCAGTATTTT.

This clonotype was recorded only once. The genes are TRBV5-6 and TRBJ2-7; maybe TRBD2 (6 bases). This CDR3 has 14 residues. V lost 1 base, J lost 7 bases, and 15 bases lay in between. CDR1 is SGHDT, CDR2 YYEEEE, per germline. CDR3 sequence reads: CASSLTGTGWEQYF. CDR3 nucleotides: TGTGCCAGCAGCTTGACCGGGACTGGCTGGGAGCAGTACTTC.

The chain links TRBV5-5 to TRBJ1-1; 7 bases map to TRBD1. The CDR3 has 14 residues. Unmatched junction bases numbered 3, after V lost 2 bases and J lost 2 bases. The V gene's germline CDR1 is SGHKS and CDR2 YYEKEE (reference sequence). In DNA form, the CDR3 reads TGTGCCAGCAGCTTTGAGGGGGCAAACACTGAAGCTTTCTTT. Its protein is CASSFEGANTEAFF.

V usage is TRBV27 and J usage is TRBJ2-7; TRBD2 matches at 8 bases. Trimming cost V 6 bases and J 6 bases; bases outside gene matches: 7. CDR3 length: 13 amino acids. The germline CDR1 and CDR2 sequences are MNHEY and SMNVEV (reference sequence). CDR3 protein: CASSTPGRGEQYF. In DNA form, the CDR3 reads TGTGCCAGCAGCACCCCCGGGAGGGGCGAGCAGTACTTC.

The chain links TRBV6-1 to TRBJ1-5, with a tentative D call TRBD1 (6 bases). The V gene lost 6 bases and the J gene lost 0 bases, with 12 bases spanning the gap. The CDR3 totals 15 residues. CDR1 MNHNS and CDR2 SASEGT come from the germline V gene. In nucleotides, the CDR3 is TGTGCCAGCAGAGCCAACAGGGATAGCAATCAGCCCCAGCATTTT. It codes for CASRANRDSNQPQHF.

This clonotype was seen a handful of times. CDR3 nucleotide sequence: TGCAGTGCTATCGCCGAATCATACAGGGGACCCTACGAGCAGTACTTC. Its protein product is CSAIAESYRGPYEQYF. The rearrangement links TRBV20-1 to TRBJ2-7; TRBD1 aligns across 7 bases. Germline-derived CDR1 and CDR2 are DFQATT and SNEGSKA (reference sequence). The ends lost 4 bases at V and 2 bases at J; junction bases unmatched: 14. This CDR3 contains 16 residues.

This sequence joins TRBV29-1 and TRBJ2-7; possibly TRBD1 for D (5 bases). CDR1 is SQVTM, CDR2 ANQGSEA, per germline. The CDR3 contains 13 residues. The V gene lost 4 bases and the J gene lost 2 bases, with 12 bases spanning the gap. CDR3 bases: TGCAGCGTTGCCCAGGGTCTACCCTACGAGCAGTACTTC. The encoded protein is CSVAQGLPYEQYF.

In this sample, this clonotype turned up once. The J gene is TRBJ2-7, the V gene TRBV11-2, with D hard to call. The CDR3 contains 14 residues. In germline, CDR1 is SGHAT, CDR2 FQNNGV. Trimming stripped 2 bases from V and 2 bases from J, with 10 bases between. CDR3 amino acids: CASSLRAAPYEQYF. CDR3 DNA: TGTGCCAGCAGCTTACGTGCAGCCCCCTACGAGCAGTACTTC.

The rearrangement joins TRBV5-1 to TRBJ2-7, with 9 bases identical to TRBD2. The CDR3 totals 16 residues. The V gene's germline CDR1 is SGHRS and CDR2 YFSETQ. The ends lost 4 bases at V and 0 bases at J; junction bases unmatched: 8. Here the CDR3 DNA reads TGCGCCAGCAGCACGGGACTAGCACCGAGCTCCTACGAGCAGTACTTC. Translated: CASSTGLAPSSYEQYF.

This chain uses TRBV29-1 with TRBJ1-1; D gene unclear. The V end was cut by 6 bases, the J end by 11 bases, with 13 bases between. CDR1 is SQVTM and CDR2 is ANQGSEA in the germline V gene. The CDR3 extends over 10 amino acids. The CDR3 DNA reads TGCAGCGTCGAGACAATGCTGGCTTTCTTT. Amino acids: CSVETMLAFF.

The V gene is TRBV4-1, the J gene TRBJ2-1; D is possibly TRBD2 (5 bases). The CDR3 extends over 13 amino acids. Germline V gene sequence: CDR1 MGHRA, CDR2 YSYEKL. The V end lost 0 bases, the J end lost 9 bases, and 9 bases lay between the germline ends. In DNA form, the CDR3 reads TGCGCCAGCAGCCAAGAATTTCGGGGTGAGCAGTTCTTC. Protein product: CASSQEFRGEQFF.

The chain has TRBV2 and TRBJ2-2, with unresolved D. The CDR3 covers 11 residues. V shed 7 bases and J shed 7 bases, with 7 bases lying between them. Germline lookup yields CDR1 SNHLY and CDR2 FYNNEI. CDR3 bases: TGTGCCAGCATGCGACACGGGGAGCTGTTTTTT. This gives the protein CASMRHGELFF. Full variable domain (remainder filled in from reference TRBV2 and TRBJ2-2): EPEVTQTPSHQVTQMGQEVILRCVPISNHLYFYWYRQILGQKVEFLVSFYNNEISEKSEIFDDQFSVERPDGSNFTLKIRSTKLEDSAMYFCASMRHGELFFGEGSRLTVL.

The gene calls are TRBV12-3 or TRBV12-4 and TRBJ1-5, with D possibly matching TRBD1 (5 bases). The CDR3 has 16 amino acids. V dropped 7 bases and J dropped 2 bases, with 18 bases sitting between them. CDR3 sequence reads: CASKNSGLLGNQPQHF. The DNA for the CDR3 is TGTGCCAGCAAAAACTCAGGGCTCTTGGGCAATCAGCCCCAGCATTTT.

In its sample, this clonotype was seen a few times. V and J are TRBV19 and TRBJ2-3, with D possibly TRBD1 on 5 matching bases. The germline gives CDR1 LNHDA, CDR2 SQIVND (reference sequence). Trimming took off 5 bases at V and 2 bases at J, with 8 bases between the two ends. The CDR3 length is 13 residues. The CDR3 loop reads CASSDRSTDTQYF. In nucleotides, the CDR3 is TGTGCCAGTAGTGACAGATCCACAGATACGCAGTATTTT.

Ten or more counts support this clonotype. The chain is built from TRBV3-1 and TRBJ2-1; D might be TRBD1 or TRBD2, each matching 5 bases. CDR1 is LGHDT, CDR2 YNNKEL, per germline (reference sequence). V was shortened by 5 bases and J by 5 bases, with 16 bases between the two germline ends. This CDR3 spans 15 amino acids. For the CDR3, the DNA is TGTGCCAGCAGCGAGTTGTCGGGACGTCACAATGAGCAGTTCTTC. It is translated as CASSELSGRHNEQFF.

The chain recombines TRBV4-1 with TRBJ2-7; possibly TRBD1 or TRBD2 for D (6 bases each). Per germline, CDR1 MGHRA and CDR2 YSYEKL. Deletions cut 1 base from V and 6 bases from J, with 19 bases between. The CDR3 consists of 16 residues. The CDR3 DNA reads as TGCGCCAGCAGCCAAGTTCCAAAGGGGGGCCCGGGCGAGCAGTACTTC. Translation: CASSQVPKGGPGEQYF.

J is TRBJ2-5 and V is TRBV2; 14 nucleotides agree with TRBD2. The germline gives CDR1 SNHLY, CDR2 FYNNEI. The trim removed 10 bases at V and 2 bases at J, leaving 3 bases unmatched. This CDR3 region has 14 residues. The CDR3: CAKGLAGGQETQYF. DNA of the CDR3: TGTGCCAAAGGACTAGCGGGGGGTCAAGAGACCCAGTACTTC. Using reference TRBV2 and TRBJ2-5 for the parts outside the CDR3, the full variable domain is EPEVTQTPSHQVTQMGQEVILRCVPISNHLYFYWYRQILGQKVEFLVSFYNNEISEKSEIFDDQFSVERPDGSNFTLKIRSTKLEDSAMYFCAKGLAGGQETQYFGPGTRLLVL.

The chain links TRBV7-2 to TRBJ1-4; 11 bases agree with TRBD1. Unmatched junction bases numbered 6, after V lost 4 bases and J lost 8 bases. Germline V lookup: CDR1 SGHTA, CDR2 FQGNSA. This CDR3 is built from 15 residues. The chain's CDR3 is CASSSRTGGGEKLFF. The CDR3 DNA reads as TGTGCCAGCAGCTCAAGGACAGGGGGCGGGGAAAAACTGTTTTTT.

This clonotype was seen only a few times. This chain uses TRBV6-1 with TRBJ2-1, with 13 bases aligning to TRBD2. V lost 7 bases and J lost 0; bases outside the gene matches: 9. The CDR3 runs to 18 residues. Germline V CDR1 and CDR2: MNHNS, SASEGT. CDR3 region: CASNGLAGERSSYNEQFF. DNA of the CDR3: TGTGCCAGCAACGGACTAGCGGGGGAACGGAGCTCCTACAATGAGCAGTTCTTC.

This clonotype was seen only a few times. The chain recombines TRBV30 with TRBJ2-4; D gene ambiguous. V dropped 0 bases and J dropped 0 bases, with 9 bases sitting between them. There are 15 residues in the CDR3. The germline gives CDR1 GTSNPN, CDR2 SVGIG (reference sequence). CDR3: CAWSVDPLAKNIQYF. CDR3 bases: TGTGCCTGGAGTGTCGATCCCCTAGCCAAAAACATTCAGTACTTC.

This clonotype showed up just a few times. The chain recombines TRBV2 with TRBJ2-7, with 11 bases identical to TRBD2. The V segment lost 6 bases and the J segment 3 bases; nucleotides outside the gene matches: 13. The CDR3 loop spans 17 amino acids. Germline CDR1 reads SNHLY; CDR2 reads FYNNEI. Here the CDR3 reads CASSLAGGRTTFYEQYF. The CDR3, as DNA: TGTGCCAGCAGCCTAGCGGGGGGCCGAACCACATTCTACGAGCAGTACTTC. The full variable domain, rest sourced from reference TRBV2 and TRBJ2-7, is EPEVTQTPSHQVTQMGQEVILRCVPISNHLYFYWYRQILGQKVEFLVSFYNNEISEKSEIFDDQFSVERPDGSNFTLKIRSTKLEDSAMYFCASSLAGGRTTFYEQYFGPGTRLTVT.

CDR3 nucleotides: TGTGCCAGCAGTTACCCGGGGGGAGTTTCCCCCTACGAGCAGTACTTC. It is translated as CASSYPGGVSPYEQYF. The J gene is TRBJ2-7, the V gene TRBV6-5, with 7 positions matching TRBD2. V lost 2 bases and J lost 2; bases outside the gene matches: 9. From germline, CDR1 is MNHEY and CDR2 SVGAGI. There are 16 residues in the CDR3.

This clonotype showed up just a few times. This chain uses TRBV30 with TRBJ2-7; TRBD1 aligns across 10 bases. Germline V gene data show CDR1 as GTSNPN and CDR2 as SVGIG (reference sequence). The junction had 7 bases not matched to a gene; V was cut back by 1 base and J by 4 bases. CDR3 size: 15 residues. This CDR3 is CAWSADRGLQYEQYF. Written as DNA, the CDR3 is TGTGCCTGGAGTGCCGACAGGGGGCTTCAGTACGAGCAGTACTTC. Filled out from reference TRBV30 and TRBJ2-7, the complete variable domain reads SQTIHQWPATLVQPVGSPLSLECTVEGTSNPNLYWYRQAAGRGLQLLFYSVGIGQISSEVPQNLSASRPQDRQFILSSKKLLLSDSGFYLCAWSADRGLQYEQYFGPGTRLTVT.

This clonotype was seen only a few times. The CDR3 nucleotides read TGTGCCAGCAGCCCCGCCATCGCTAAGGGTATCCATGGCTACACCTTC. This translates into CASSPAIAKGIHGYTF. The rearrangement joins TRBV7-6 to TRBJ1-2; D gene unclear. Per the germline V gene, CDR1 is SGHVS and CDR2 is FNYEAQ. CDR3 size: 16 residues. Trimming removed 5 bases from V and 6 bases from J, with 22 bases in between.

The CDR3 DNA reads as TGTGCCAGCAGTTACTCGATTTATGTAGAGGGGTCCTACAATGAGCAGTTCTTC. Translating it yields CASSYSIYVEGSYNEQFF. This chain joins TRBV6-2 or TRBV6-3 and TRBJ2-1; D could derive from TRBD1 or TRBD2 (5 bases each). Per the germline V gene, CDR1 is MNHEY and CDR2 is SVGEGT. This CDR3 has 18 amino acids. The V end was cut by 0 bases, the J end by 1 base, with 16 bases between.

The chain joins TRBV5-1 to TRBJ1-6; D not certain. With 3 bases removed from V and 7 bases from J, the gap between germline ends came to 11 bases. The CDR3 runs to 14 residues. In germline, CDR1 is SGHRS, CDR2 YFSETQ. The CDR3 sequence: CASSSGLENSPLHF. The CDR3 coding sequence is TGCGCCAGCAGCTCCGGACTGGAGAATTCACCCCTCCACTTT.

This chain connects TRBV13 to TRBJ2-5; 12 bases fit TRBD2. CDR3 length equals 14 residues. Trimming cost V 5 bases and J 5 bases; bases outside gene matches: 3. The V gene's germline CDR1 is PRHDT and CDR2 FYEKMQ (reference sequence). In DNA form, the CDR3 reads TGTGCCAGCAGCGCGACTAGCGGGAGTGAGACCCAGTACTTC. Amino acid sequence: CASSATSGSETQYF.

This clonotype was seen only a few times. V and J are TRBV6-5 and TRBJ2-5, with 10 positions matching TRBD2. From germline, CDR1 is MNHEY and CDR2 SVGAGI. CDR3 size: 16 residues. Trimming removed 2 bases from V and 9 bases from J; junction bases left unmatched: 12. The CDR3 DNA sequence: TGTGCCAGCAGTTACGAAGCTAGCGGGGGAGCAAGGGCCCAGTACTTC. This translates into CASSYEASGGARAQYF.